Shown below are 10 T cell receptor beta chains from a single sample sequenced in a study of blood T cell repertoires in COVID-19. Some clones are missing from TCRdb's copy, which holds only in-frame ones; the method was immunoSEQ multiplex PCR. Of roughly 79,000 clones detected, approximately 80% appear once; the ten largest clones hold about 5.8%. Sequenced input: peripheral blood. These TCRs come from a man aged 55 to 69 with active or convalescent COVID-19.

This chain joins TRBV7-9 and TRBJ2-7, with TRBD2 matching 7 bases. V lost 4 bases to trimming and J lost 6 bases; unmatched junction nucleotides: 12. CDR1 and CDR2 (germline): SEHNR, FQNEAQ (reference sequence). The CDR3 covers 15 residues. The CDR3 DNA sequence: TGTGCCAGCAGCTCCGGACTAGTCATGGGTAGCGAGCAGTACTTC. Its translation is CASSSGLVMGSEQYF.

The chain recombines TRBV7-9 with TRBJ1-2, with D possibly TRBD1 on 6 matching bases. CDR1 and CDR2 (germline): SEHNR, FQNEAQ (reference sequence). The CDR3 has 14 residues. V lost 0 bases and J 7 bases, leaving 12 bases between the germline ends. The CDR3 sequence is CASSLAGRGGGYTF. The CDR3 coding sequence is TGTGCCAGCAGCTTAGCCGGCAGGGGTGGTGGCTACACCTTC.

J is TRBJ1-1 and V is TRBV12-3 or TRBV12-4; weak D call: TRBD1 (6 bases). The V and J ends lost 7 bases and 5 bases respectively, with 14 bases between them. The CDR3 is 13 amino acids. This chain's CDR3 is CASTSLRGTEAFF. In DNA form, the CDR3 reads TGTGCCAGCACATCCCTGAGGGGGACTGAAGCTTTCTTT.

The chain uses TRBV7-2 and TRBJ2-3; D gene uncertain. This CDR3 contains 14 residues. The germline V gene has CDR1 SGHTA and CDR2 FQGNSA. The ends were cut back, 0 bases at V and 4 bases at J, with 8 bases in the middle. The CDR3 DNA reads as TGTGCCAGCAGCTTAGCCCTATCCCCAGATACGCAGTATTTT. This encodes CASSLALSPDTQYF.

This clone turned up a few times. The chain links TRBV5-1 to TRBJ1-1; D might be TRBD1 (6 bases). CDR3 size: 16 residues. CDR1 is SGHRS, CDR2 YFSETQ, per germline. Trimming cost V 4 bases and J 5 bases, with 21 bases left between them. The CDR3 here is CASSPARGQGKTEAFF. The CDR3 coding sequence is TGCGCCAGCAGCCCAGCTAGGGGCCAGGGGAAAACTGAAGCTTTCTTT.

The chain employs TRBV7-2 and TRBJ1-4; no definite D call. CDR1 SGHTA and CDR2 FQGNSA come from the germline V gene. Trimming left V 5 bases short and J 0 bases short, with 10 bases between. The CDR3 length is 15 residues. The CDR3 bases are TGTGCCAGCAGCCCCGGGTCTACAACTAATGAAAAACTGTTTTTT. Protein: CASSPGSTTNEKLFF.

This chain joins TRBV10-3 and TRBJ2-5, with 7 nucleotides matching TRBD2. The CDR3 covers 15 residues. Unmatched junction bases numbered 12, after V lost 6 bases and J lost 5 bases. CDR1 and CDR2 (germline): ENHRY, SYGVKD. The chain's CDR3 is CAIRRGEGGKETQYF. In DNA form, the CDR3 reads TGTGCCATCAGAAGAGGGGAGGGCGGGAAGGAGACCCAGTACTTC.

The CDR3 reads CASRARDSGNTIYF. CDR3 nucleotide sequence: TGTGCCAGCAGAGCCAGGGACTCTGGAAACACCATATATTTT. V and J are TRBV6-5 and TRBJ1-3, with D maybe TRBD1 (5 bases). Trimming took off 6 bases at V and 0 bases at J, with 9 bases between the two ends. This CDR3 region has 14 residues. Germline CDR1 reads MNHEY; CDR2 reads SVGAGI.

The chain uses TRBV3-1 (or the pseudogene TRBV3-2) and TRBJ1-6; maybe TRBD1 (5 bases). Germline assignment: CDR1 LGHDT and CDR2 YNNKEL (reference sequence). The CDR3 contains 16 residues. Trimming removed 4 bases from V and 2 bases from J, with 12 bases in between. The CDR3 DNA sequence: TGTGCCAGCAGCCCCAGGGAAATGGCCTATAATTCACCCCTCCACTTT. Translating it yields CASSPREMAYNSPLHF.

This chain's CDR3 is CASSRTGTLYQETQYF. In DNA form, the CDR3 reads TGTGCCAGCAGCAGGACCGGGACACTGTACCAAGAGACCCAGTACTTC. This chain joins TRBV7-6 and TRBJ2-5; D possibly corresponds to TRBD1 (6 bases). Trimming removed 5 bases at V and 0 bases at J, with 16 bases between. CDR3 size: 16 residues. CDR1 is SGHVS and CDR2 is FNYEAQ in the germline V gene. The whole variable domain, remainder taken from reference TRBV7-6 and TRBJ2-5, is GAGVSQSPRYKVTKRGQDVALRCDPISGHVSLYWYRQALGQGPEFLTYFNYEAQQDKSGLPNDRFSAERPEGSISTLTIQRTEQRDSAMYRCASSRTGTLYQETQYFGPGTRLLVL.